The clone carrying this T cell receptor beta chain was seen just once. Its target is not known. CD4+ T cells that had been cultured provided DNA sequenced with the Oncomine TCR Beta short-read assay. MiXCR, run by TCRdb on the PCR reads, gives a single entry per CDR3 protein. The repertoire holds fewer than 15,000 distinct CDR3 sequences, with around two fifths as singletons. These data come from a study of vaccination and CD4 T cells after COVID-19. Study background: Post-COVID samples were collected a median roughly 3 months following diagnosis, spanning 35 to 161.

Treatment noted: approximately 9-day PBMC culture with coronavirus spike peptide pools or control peptides (ViraFEST assay). Positive PCR dates ranged from March to December 2020; these dates predated US Alpha, Beta and Delta variants. Regarding the study as a whole: Median SARS-CoV-2-reactive clonotypes rose from around 19 to 38, not significantly. Vaccine-specific clones in convalescent patients were spike mono-reactive in 304 of 307 cases.

This clonotype was sampled from a human donor who had recovered from COVID-19. Sequenced sample: CD4+ T cells from blood, cultured in vitro.

This CDR3 reads CATSDFQGGLNEQFF. The DNA of the CDR3 is TGTGCCACCAGTGATTTTCAGGGGGGCCTCAATGAGCAGTTCTTC. The chain recombines TRBV24-1 with TRBJ2-1; D may be TRBD1 (7 bases). The CDR3 is 15 residues long. The germline V and J ends were trimmed by 1 base and 6 bases, with 12 bases remaining between them. Germline V lookup: CDR1 KGHDR, CDR2 SFDVKD.